This T cell receptor (beta chain) was captured by sequencing in a study of breast tumors, draining lymph nodes, adjacent tissues (dated by TCRdb to about 2016). Notes on the research overall: Breast cancer patients provided tumor, adjacent nontumor tissue and axillary lymph nodes, and the study compared the TCR beta repertoires across these three sources. The study aimed to assess the relationships and possible T-cell exchange between tumor, surrounding tissue and draining lymph node repertoires in human breast cancer.

The lymph node samples were taken from the axillary draining lymph nodes of breast cancer patients. Sequencer: Illumina HiSeq 2000. TCR beta chain libraries were generated through multiplex PCR amplification. High-throughput sequencing was used to analyze the amplified TCR beta chain products. Starting from the raw public reads, TCRdb applied fastp trimming at Q25, assembled clones with MiXCR and retained in-frame beta chains. Every distinct CDR3 protein forms one entry, paired with its most common genes and DNA. The sample yields under 110,000 distinct CDR3 sequences; less than 40% were counted once. Jointly, the top ten make up approximately 5.3% of the sample. This clonotype was seen more than once but under ten times. What this receptor recognizes is not known. Base qualities are not recorded, but no much larger clone differs from it by a single base. Overall results and qualifications from the work: Tumor T-cell repertoires showed less diversity than lymph node repertoires and more diversity than nontumor tissue repertoires, and tumor T-cell repertoires showed preferential V and J gene usage. Rather than being directly demonstrated, the conclusion that tumor T cells originate in lymph nodes was presented as consistent with a hypothesis. The data were judged consistent with most tumor T cells deriving from the lymph node and then expanding within tumor tissue. Tumor and nontumor tissue repertoires were found to be significantly more similar in luminal-like than in basal-like breast cancer.

Including the terminal cysteine and phenylalanine, the CDR3 comprises 12 residues. Of all the DNA, just the CDR3 is kept, 36 bases in frame from base 1. V gives up 1 base and J gives up 9 bases, and the segment between their germline ends measures 9 bases. The V gene is TRBV12-3 or TRBV12-4 and the J gene is TRBJ1-1; TRBD1 is a possible D gene, resting on 6 matching bases. Sequencing was carried out using axillary lymph node tissue. The source is a female donor with breast cancer. Some clones in this sample may be carry-over from other donors' samples. The encoded CDR3 is CASSLGGQKAFF. The base sequence is TGTGCCAGCAGTTTAGGTGGACAGAAAGCTTTCTTT.